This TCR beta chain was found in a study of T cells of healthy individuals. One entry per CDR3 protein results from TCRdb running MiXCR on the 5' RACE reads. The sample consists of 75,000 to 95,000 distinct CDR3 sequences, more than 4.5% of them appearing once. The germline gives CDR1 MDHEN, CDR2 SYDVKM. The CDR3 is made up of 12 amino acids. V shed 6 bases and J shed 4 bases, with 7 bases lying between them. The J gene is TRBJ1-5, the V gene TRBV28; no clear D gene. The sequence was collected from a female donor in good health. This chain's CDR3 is CASREKNQPQHF. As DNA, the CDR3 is TGTGCCAGCAGGGAAAAAAATCAGCCCCAGCATTTT.